The clone carrying this T cell receptor (beta chain) has just one count. Germline V CDR1 and CDR2: SGDLS, YYNGEE. The CDR3 totals 15 residues. V lost 3 bases to trimming and J lost 0 bases; unmatched junction nucleotides: 5. The data derive from a study of blood T cell repertoires in COVID-19. For the study at large: Sources were T cells, B-cell-depleted T cells, or PBMCs; the material itself was cDNA or gDNA.

This table comes from immunoSEQ multiplex PCR, and its TCRdb copy is limited to in-frame clones, with some not included. The sample lists approximately 150,000 clones, over 75% occurring once. This rearrangement joins TRBV9 to TRBJ1-2, with 7 positions matching TRBD1. The sequenced sample consisted of peripheral blood. The receptor was isolated from a man between 65 and 85 years old who had recovered from COVID-19. This CDR3 reads CASSGSGQTNYGYTF. DNA for the CDR3: TGTGCCAGCAGCGGCTCGGGACAGACTAACTATGGCTACACCTTC.